Below, 10 T cell receptor beta chains from the same sample are listed, as sequenced in a study of blood T cell repertoires in COVID-19. Profiled with immunoSEQ multiplex PCR; TCRdb holds only in-frame clones, not every one. In the table there are 150,000 to 190,000 clones, about 86% of which are singletons. Sequencing was performed on PBMCs or T cells enriched from blood (not recorded which). These receptors all stem from a man aged 45-60 years who had recovered from COVID-19.

CDR3 nucleotide sequence: TGTGCCAGCAACCCTCGCGGGCCAGGGGGGCACAAACTAGACTCCTACGAGCAGTACTTC. Translating gives CASNPRGPGGHKLDSYEQYF. The V call is TRBV21-1, the J call TRBJ2-7; no check of the table's D call, TRBD1, against the DNA was made. TRBV21-1 is a pseudogene. This CDR3 is 20 amino acids long.

The chain uses TRBV20-1 and TRBJ2-5; D is undetermined. The germline V gene encodes CDR1 DFQATT and CDR2 SNEGSKA (reference sequence). V gave up 3 bases and J gave up 4 bases, with 3 bases separating them. The CDR3 spans 10 residues. This chain's CDR3 is CSARRETQYF. For the CDR3, the DNA is TGCAGTGCTAGGAGAGAGACCCAGTACTTC.

V and J are TRBV7-9 and TRBJ1-2; D not resolved. This CDR3 is built from 14 residues. V lost 3 bases and J lost 2, with 10 bases in between. Germline values: CDR1 SEHNR, CDR2 FQNEAQ (reference sequence). CDR3 sequence reads: CASSFVPVNYGYTF. The CDR3 DNA reads TGTGCCAGCAGCTTCGTCCCGGTGAACTATGGCTACACCTTC. Full variable domain (missing parts from reference TRBV7-9 and TRBJ1-2): DTGVSQNPRHKITKRGQNVTFRCDPISEHNRLYWYRQTLGQGPEFLTYFQNEAQLEKSRLLSDRFSAERPKGSFSTLEIQRTEQGDSAMYLCASSFVPVNYGYTFGSGTRLTVV.

The chain links TRBV10-3 to TRBJ2-7; the match to TRBD2 covers 10 bases. J lost 6 bases, V lost 4 bases, and 12 bases had no gene match. Germline lookup yields CDR1 ENHRY and CDR2 SYGVKD. The CDR3 totals 16 residues. CDR3 nucleotide sequence: TGTGCCATCAGTGCCCGGACTAGCGGCGACAGGGGCGAGCAGTACTTC. It translates to CAISARTSGDRGEQYF.

The chain is built from TRBV6-5 and TRBJ1-2, with 8 positions matching TRBD1. This CDR3 contains 13 residues. Per germline, CDR1 MNHEY and CDR2 SVGAGI. The V gene end was trimmed by 6 bases and the J gene end by 6 bases; junction bases not matched to a gene: 6. Here the CDR3 reads CASRVDRGNGYTF. The CDR3 nucleotides read TGTGCCAGCAGAGTTGACAGGGGTAATGGCTACACCTTC.

The chain uses TRBV2 and TRBJ1-2; TRBD1 might be the D (5 bases). V lost 3 bases, J lost 4 bases, and 18 bases lay in between. The V gene's germline CDR1 is SNHLY and CDR2 FYNNEI. The CDR3 runs 16 residues. This CDR3 reads CASSETYGGYGYGYTF. The CDR3 DNA reads TGTGCCAGCAGTGAGACGTACGGGGGTTATGGCTATGGCTACACCTTC.

The chain links TRBV3-1 (or the pseudogene TRBV3-2) to TRBJ2-5, with 7 positions matching TRBD1. V lost 4 bases, J lost 5 bases, and 10 bases stayed unmatched. This CDR3 comprises 15 residues. Germline V gives CDR1 LGHDT, CDR2 YNNKEL (reference sequence). CDR3 residues: CASSPWTGSWETQYF. The CDR3 coding sequence is TGTGCCAGCAGCCCCTGGACAGGTTCGTGGGAGACCCAGTACTTC.

V usage is TRBV6-5 and J usage is TRBJ2-3; 9 positions match TRBD2. This CDR3 region has 14 residues. Germline lookup yields CDR1 MNHEY and CDR2 SVGAGI. V shed 6 bases, J shed 1 base, and the junction held 2 bases outside the gene matches. The CDR3 spells CASSLAGGTDTQYF. CDR3 in DNA: TGTGCCAGCAGCTTAGCGGGGGGCACAGATACGCAGTATTTT.

The chain couples TRBV6-5 to TRBJ1-1; D possibly corresponds to TRBD1 (5 bases). Germline-derived CDR1 and CDR2 are MNHEY and SVGAGI. This CDR3 contains 12 residues. V gave up 7 bases and J gave up 8 bases, with 14 bases separating them. CDR3 in DNA: TGTGCCAGCACCGACAGATTTTCCGAAGCTTTCTTT. Protein sequence: CASTDRFSEAFF.

CDR3 sequence (DNA): TGCGCCAGCAGCCAAGATAGGGGCGGCGAGACCCAGTACTTC. Its protein is CASSQDRGGETQYF. The chain is built from TRBV4-3 and TRBJ2-5; TRBD1 is a possible D gene (5 bases). Germline lookup yields CDR1 LGHNA and CDR2 YSLEER. Trimming cost V 0 bases and J 5 bases, with 10 bases left between them. The CDR3 is 14 residues long.